The 28 T cell receptor beta chains below were found in one sample sequenced in a study of T cells in Graves' hyperthyroidism and ophthalmopathy. It was RNA transcripts that yielded the amplified TCR beta CDR3 regions. In the first-round RT-PCR of the TCR CDR3, the HTBI primer set was used. TCRdb reanalysed the multiplex PCR reads using MiXCR and keeps one entry per CDR3 protein. The sample contains under 400,000 distinct CDR3 sequences, 21% of which appear only once. The sequencing sample was made of blood. The receptors come from a woman in her forties or fifties with Graves' hyperthyroidism.

The sample holds one count of this clonotype. The CDR3 sequence is CASSSRDRGDTQYF. DNA for the CDR3: TGTGCCAGCAGCTCAAGGGACAGGGGAGATACGCAGTATTTT. This rearrangement joins TRBV12-3 or TRBV12-4 to TRBJ2-3; 10 bases fit TRBD1. V was clipped by 6 bases and J by 5 bases; unmatched bases: 5. This CDR3 region has 14 residues.

V gene TRBV6-1 combines with J gene TRBJ2-1; the D gene is possibly TRBD1 (6 bases). V dropped 6 bases and J dropped 0 bases, with 9 bases sitting between them. From germline, CDR1 is MNHNS and CDR2 SASEGT. This CDR3 spans 14 amino acids. The CDR3 nucleotides are TGTGCCAGCAGGGACAGTTCCTCCTACAATGAGCAGTTCTTC. This encodes CASRDSSSYNEQFF.

This clonotype was seen repeatedly, ten times or more. The chain joins TRBV28 to TRBJ1-2; D remains ambiguous. The CDR3 extends over 13 amino acids. The germline V gene encodes CDR1 MDHEN and CDR2 SYDVKM. Trimming stripped 6 bases from V and 10 bases from J, with 18 bases between. The CDR3 is CASRESGEAVYTF. Here the CDR3 DNA reads TGTGCCAGCAGAGAAAGCGGGGAGGCGGTCTACACCTTC.

This clonotype occurred many times. The chain joins TRBV6-2 or TRBV6-3 to TRBJ1-1; D unclear. Trimming pared 2 bases from V and 0 bases from J, leaving 7 bases between. Germline V gene sequence: CDR1 MNHEY, CDR2 SVGEGT. This CDR3 has 14 amino acids. CDR3: CASSYQVMNTEAFF. CDR3 coding DNA: TGTGCCAGCAGTTACCAGGTTATGAACACTGAAGCTTTCTTT.

This clonotype has a count of ten or more. The rearrangement uses TRBV18 and TRBJ2-7, with D tentatively TRBD2 (6 bases). Looked up from germline, CDR1 is KGHSH and CDR2 is LQKENI. The CDR3 sequence is 13 residues long. The V and J ends lost 6 bases and 7 bases respectively, with 16 bases between them. The CDR3 sequence is CASSPLDRGEQYF. CDR3 DNA sequence: TGTGCCAGCTCCCCGTTGGATCGGGGGGAGCAGTACTTC. Using reference TRBV18 and TRBJ2-7 for the parts outside the CDR3, the full variable domain is NAGVMQNPRHLVRRRGQEARLRCSPMKGHSHVYWYRQLPEEGLKFMVYLQKENIIDESGMPKERFSAEFPKEGPSILRIQQVVRGDSAAYFCASSPLDRGEQYFGPGTRLTVT.

This clonotype occurred a few times. The chain is built from TRBV7-9 and TRBJ2-4, with 7 bases lining up with TRBD2. V was clipped by 2 bases and J by 5 bases; unmatched bases: 6. This CDR3 comprises 15 residues. In germline, CDR1 is SEHNR, CDR2 FQNEAQ (reference sequence). The CDR3 is CASSLPGRKENIQYF. In nucleotides, the CDR3 is TGTGCCAGCAGCTTACCCGGGAGGAAGGAAAACATTCAGTACTTC.

Here the CDR3 DNA reads TGTGCCAGCAGCCTCCGGGACAGATACAATGAGCAGTTCTTC. Translating gives CASSLRDRYNEQFF. V is TRBV7-2 and J is TRBJ2-1; the match to TRBD1 covers 7 bases. After removal of 5 bases from V and 4 bases from J, the junction contained 5 bases not matched to a gene. This CDR3 is built from 14 residues. Germline lookup yields CDR1 SGHTA and CDR2 FQGNSA.

This clonotype was counted many times. The genes are TRBV10-3 and TRBJ1-4; D is undetermined. This CDR3 comprises 13 residues. Trimming took off 0 bases at V and 4 bases at J, with 3 bases between the two ends. Germline V gives CDR1 ENHRY, CDR2 SYGVKD. In DNA form, the CDR3 reads TGTGCCATCAGTGAGTCTGTTAATGAAAAACTGTTTTTT. It specifies CAISESVNEKLFF.

This clonotype showed up many times. The V gene is TRBV11-2, the J gene TRBJ2-7; D uncertain. The V end was cut by 2 bases, the J end by 3 bases, with 5 bases between. The CDR3 loop spans 12 amino acids. The germline CDR1 and CDR2 sequences are SGHAT and FQNNGV. As DNA, the CDR3 is TGTGCCAGCAGCTTAAACTTCTACGAGCAGTACTTC. It specifies CASSLNFYEQYF. Full variable domain (rest looked up from reference TRBV11-2 and TRBJ2-7): EAGVAQSPRYKIIEKRQSVAFWCNPISGHATLYWYQQILGQGPKLLIQFQNNGVVDDSQLPKDRFSAERLKGVDSTLKIQPAKLEDSAVYLCASSLNFYEQYFGPGTRLTVT.

The chain couples TRBV11-2 to TRBJ1-1; unclear D gene. The CDR3 is made up of 13 amino acids. The V end lost 4 bases, the J end lost 1 base, and 7 bases lay between the germline ends. Germline CDR1 is SGHAT and CDR2 is FQNNGV. CDR3 sequence (DNA): TGTGCCAGCAGCTCGTACACGAACACTGAAGCTTTCTTT. Protein: CASSSYTNTEAFF. The full variable domain, with the rest looked up from reference TRBV11-2 and TRBJ1-1, is EAGVAQSPRYKIIEKRQSVAFWCNPISGHATLYWYQQILGQGPKLLIQFQNNGVVDDSQLPKDRFSAERLKGVDSTLKIQPAKLEDSAVYLCASSSYTNTEAFFGQGTRLTVV.

In this sample, this clonotype turned up many times. V gene TRBV3-1 combines with J gene TRBJ2-3, with D possibly being TRBD2 (5 bases). V was cut by 1 base and J by 7 bases, with 9 bases left in between. Germline lookup yields CDR1 LGHDT and CDR2 YNNKEL (reference sequence). This CDR3 comprises 13 residues. The CDR3 DNA sequence: TGTGCCAGCAGCCAAGGTAGCGCGTATACGCAGTATTTT. This codes for CASSQGSAYTQYF.

This clonotype appeared a few times. The chain combines TRBV10-2 with TRBJ1-5, with 8 bases aligning to TRBD1. The CDR3 has 12 amino acids. With 6 bases clipped from V and 6 bases from J, the junction kept 1 base outside the gene matches. From germline, CDR1 is WSHSY and CDR2 SAAADI. The CDR3 DNA reads TGCGCCAGCAGCCAGGGGGCTCAGCCCCAGCATTTT. This translates into CASSQGAQPQHF.

This chain joins TRBV2 and TRBJ1-5, with 10 bases that match TRBD1. This CDR3 comprises 15 residues. V lost 5 bases to trimming and J lost 4 bases; unmatched junction nucleotides: 5. CDR1 and CDR2 (germline): SNHLY, FYNNEI. CDR3 nucleotide sequence: TGTGCCAGCAGTAAGACAGGGGGCCAGAATCAGCCCCAGCATTTT. Translating gives CASSKTGGQNQPQHF.

This clonotype was detected a few times. The rearrangement links TRBV27 to TRBJ2-6, with D possibly being TRBD2 (6 bases). Germline V gives CDR1 MNHEY, CDR2 SMNVEV (reference sequence). The CDR3 sequence is 17 residues long. V was trimmed by 5 bases and J by 4 bases, leaving 18 bases between them. The CDR3 sequence: CASSRGGGARGANVLTF. The CDR3 DNA sequence: TGTGCCAGCAGTCGGGGTGGAGGGGCGAGGGGGGCCAACGTCCTGACTTTC.

A few counts support this clonotype. J is TRBJ1-2 and V is TRBV6-1; D might be TRBD1 (5 bases). Germline values: CDR1 MNHNS, CDR2 SASEGT. Deletions cut 6 bases from V and 0 bases from J, with 17 bases between. This CDR3 region has 16 residues. As DNA, the CDR3 is TGTGCCAGCAGAGTTACGGGGCCAAATCCTAACTATGGCTACACCTTC. Translated, it gives CASRVTGPNPNYGYTF.

The chain combines TRBV4-2 with TRBJ2-7; 7 bases fit TRBD1. The trim removed 1 base at V and 6 bases at J, leaving 9 bases unmatched. Germline V lookup: CDR1 LGHNA, CDR2 YNFKEQ. The CDR3 totals 15 residues. The CDR3 loop is CASSQVGTGVSEQYF. In DNA form, the CDR3 reads TGTGCCAGCAGCCAAGTGGGCACAGGGGTTAGCGAGCAGTACTTC.

This CDR3 is CSGTSGPTYEQYF. Written as DNA, the CDR3 is TGCAGTGGGACTAGCGGTCCGACCTACGAGCAGTACTTC. V gene TRBV20-1 combines with J gene TRBJ2-7, with TRBD2 matching 10 bases. Germline loops: CDR1 DFQATT, CDR2 SNEGSKA (reference sequence). With V trimmed by 7 bases and J by 2 bases, 5 bases remained unmatched. The CDR3 sequence is 13 residues long.

To note about this clonotype: Since a much larger clone is just one base distant, this may be a read error. This chain joins TRBV20-1 and TRBJ2-2, with 9 bases lining up with TRBD2. CDR3 length equals 16 residues. CDR1 is DFQATT and CDR2 is SNEGSKA in the germline V gene (reference sequence). CDR3 DNA: TGCAGTGCGAGAGGGGGAGCGGGGGGGAACACCGGGGAGCTGTTTTTT. It translates to CSARGGAGGNTGELFF.

This clonotype was seen ten or more times. The chain joins TRBV11-2 to TRBJ2-7, with D uncertain. This CDR3 is 15 amino acids long. The ends were cut back, 3 bases at V and 0 bases at J, with 12 bases in the middle. Germline V gene lookup returns CDR1 SGHAT and CDR2 FQNNGV. The CDR3 DNA sequence: TGTGCCAGCAGCTTCATTGACTCAAGCTCCTACGAGCAGTACTTC. It codes for CASSFIDSSSYEQYF.

At least ten counts were recorded for this clonotype. The V call is TRBV30, the J call TRBJ1-2; D gene unclear. The CDR3 is 13 amino acids. V was shortened by 0 bases and J by 3 bases, with 8 bases between the two germline ends. CDR1 is GTSNPN and CDR2 is SVGIG in the germline V gene (reference sequence). CDR3 nucleotide sequence: TGTGCCTGGAGTGTAATGGCGGACTATGGCTACACCTTC. Protein: CAWSVMADYGYTF.

This clonotype has at least ten counts. J is TRBJ2-1 and V is TRBV7-9; 14 bases are a match to TRBD2. In germline, CDR1 is SEHNR, CDR2 FQNEAQ (reference sequence). V was clipped by 5 bases and J by 0 bases; unmatched bases: 3. The CDR3 runs to 17 residues. DNA for the CDR3: TGTGCCAGCAGCACGACTAGCGGGGGGGCCTCCTACAATGAGCAGTTCTTC. Its protein is CASSTTSGGASYNEQFF. Together with reference TRBV7-9 and TRBJ2-1, the CDR3 gives the full variable domain: DTGVSQNPRHKITKRGQNVTFRCDPISEHNRLYWYRQTLGQGPEFLTYFQNEAQLEKSRLLSDRFSAERPKGSFSTLEIQRTEQGDSAMYLCASSTTSGGASYNEQFFGPGTRLTVL.

The sample holds many counts of this clonotype. The genes are TRBV12-3 or TRBV12-4 and TRBJ2-2, with 8 nucleotides matching TRBD1. The CDR3 is 17 amino acids. V lost 5 bases, J lost 0 bases, and 8 bases stayed unmatched. The chain's CDR3 is CASSPRTGSANTGELFF. CDR3 nucleotides: TGTGCCAGCAGTCCAAGGACAGGGTCCGCGAACACCGGGGAGCTGTTTTTT.

At least ten counts were recorded for this clonotype. The chain is built from TRBV5-8 and TRBJ2-1; 11 positions agree with TRBD2. The germline V gene encodes CDR1 SGHTS and CDR2 YDEGEE. The CDR3 is made up of 16 amino acids. Losses at the gene ends were 3 bases for V and 4 bases for J; bases not matched to a gene: 6. The CDR3 loop is CASSSGTSGLYNEQFF. CDR3 in DNA: TGTGCCAGCAGCTCAGGGACTAGCGGATTATACAATGAGCAGTTCTTC.

This clonotype was observed many times. The CDR3 sequence is CASSNVRGGQGSHEQYF. CDR3 nucleotides: TGTGCCAGCAGCAATGTAAGGGGAGGACAGGGATCCCACGAGCAGTACTTC. The chain joins TRBV5-5 to TRBJ2-7, with 8 bases aligning to TRBD1. The ends lost 4 bases at V and 5 bases at J; junction bases unmatched: 17. CDR3 length: 17 residues. The germline V gene encodes CDR1 SGHKS and CDR2 YYEKEE (reference sequence).

This clonotype has more than one count but fewer than ten. The gene calls are TRBV6-5 and TRBJ2-1; the D gene is possibly TRBD2 (7 bases). Germline V gene lookup returns CDR1 MNHEY and CDR2 SVGAGI. The V and J ends lost 2 bases and 7 bases respectively, with 15 bases between them. CDR3 length: 15 residues. The CDR3 sequence: CASSYTGGRSNEQFF. The CDR3 DNA is TGTGCCAGCAGTTACACGGGGGGCCGGTCAAATGAGCAGTTCTTC.

This clonotype showed up just a few times. The V and J genes are TRBV5-1 and TRBJ2-7, with TRBD1 matching over 9 bases. The CDR3 sequence is 15 residues long. The V segment lost 4 bases and the J segment 5 bases; nucleotides outside the gene matches: 10. Germline V gene sequence: CDR1 SGHRS, CDR2 YFSETQ. This chain's CDR3 is CASSPGTGGYHEQYF. CDR3 bases: TGCGCCAGCAGCCCCGGCACAGGGGGCTACCACGAGCAGTACTTC. The full variable domain, its missing parts supplied by reference TRBV5-1 and TRBJ2-7, is KAGVTQTPRYLIKTRGQQVTLSCSPISGHRSVSWYQQTPGQGLQFLFEYFSETQRNKGNFPGRFSGRQFSNSRSEMNVSTLELGDSALYLCASSPGTGGYHEQYFGPGTRLTVT.

This clonotype has only a few counts. The chain couples TRBV7-2 to TRBJ2-7; D remains ambiguous. The CDR3 is 12 amino acids. With 1 base removed from V and 6 bases from J, the gap between germline ends came to 7 bases. Looked up from germline, CDR1 is SGHTA and CDR2 is FQGNSA. CDR3 region: CASSLVVFEQYF. DNA of the CDR3: TGTGCCAGCAGCTTAGTGGTTTTCGAGCAGTACTTC.

This clonotype was counted many times. The genes are TRBV5-1 and TRBJ2-1, with TRBD2 identical over 10 bases. V lost 4 bases, J lost 5 bases, and 6 bases stayed unmatched. Germline loops: CDR1 SGHRS, CDR2 YFSETQ. The CDR3 extends over 15 amino acids. CDR3: CASSPSSGSNNEQFF. The DNA for the CDR3 is TGCGCCAGCAGCCCCTCTAGCGGGAGTAACAATGAGCAGTTCTTC. Drawing the rest from reference TRBV5-1 and TRBJ2-1, the complete variable domain is KAGVTQTPRYLIKTRGQQVTLSCSPISGHRSVSWYQQTPGQGLQFLFEYFSETQRNKGNFPGRFSGRQFSNSRSEMNVSTLELGDSALYLCASSPSSGSNNEQFFGPGTRLTVL.